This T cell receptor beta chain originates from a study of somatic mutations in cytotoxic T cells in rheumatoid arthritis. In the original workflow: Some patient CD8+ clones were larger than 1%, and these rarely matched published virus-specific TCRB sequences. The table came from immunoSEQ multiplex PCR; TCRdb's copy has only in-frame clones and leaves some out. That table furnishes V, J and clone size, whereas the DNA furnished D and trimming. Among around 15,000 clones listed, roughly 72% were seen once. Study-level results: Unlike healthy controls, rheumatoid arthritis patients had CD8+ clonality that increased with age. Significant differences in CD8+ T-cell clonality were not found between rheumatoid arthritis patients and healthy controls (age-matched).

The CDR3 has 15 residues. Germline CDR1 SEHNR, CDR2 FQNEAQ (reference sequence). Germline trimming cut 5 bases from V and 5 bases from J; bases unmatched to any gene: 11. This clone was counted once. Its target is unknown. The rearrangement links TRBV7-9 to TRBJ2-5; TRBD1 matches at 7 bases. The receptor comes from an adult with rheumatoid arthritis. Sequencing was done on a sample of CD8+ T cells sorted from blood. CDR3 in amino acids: CASSAAVGRGETQYF. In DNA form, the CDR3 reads TGTGCCAGCAGCGCTGCAGTTGGCAGGGGGGAGACCCAGTACTTC.